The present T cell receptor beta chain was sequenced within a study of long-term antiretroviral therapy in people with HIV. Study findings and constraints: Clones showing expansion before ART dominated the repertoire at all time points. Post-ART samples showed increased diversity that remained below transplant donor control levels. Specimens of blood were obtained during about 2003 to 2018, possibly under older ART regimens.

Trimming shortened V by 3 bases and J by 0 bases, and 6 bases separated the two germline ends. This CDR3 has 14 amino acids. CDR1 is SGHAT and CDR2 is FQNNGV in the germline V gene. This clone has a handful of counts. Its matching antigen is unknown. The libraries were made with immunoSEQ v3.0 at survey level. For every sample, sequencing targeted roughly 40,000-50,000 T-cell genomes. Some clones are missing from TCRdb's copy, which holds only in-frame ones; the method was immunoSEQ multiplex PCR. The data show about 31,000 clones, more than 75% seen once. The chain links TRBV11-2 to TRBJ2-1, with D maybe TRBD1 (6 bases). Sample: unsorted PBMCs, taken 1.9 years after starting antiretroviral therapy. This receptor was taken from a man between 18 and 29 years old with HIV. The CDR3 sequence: CASSLDSSYNEQFF. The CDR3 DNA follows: TGTGCCAGCAGCTTGGACAGCTCCTACAATGAGCAGTTCTTC.